The 5 T cell receptor beta chains presented below share a single source sample, sequenced in a study of OX40 agonist ivuxolimab in advanced cancers. Using immunoSEQ multiplex PCR, the repertoire was profiled, and TCRdb retains in-frame clones only, with some absent. The top ten clones hold more than 1.5% of a sample with tens of thousands of clones, just under 85% of them seen once. The sample was CD4+ or CD8+ T cells sorted from blood, taken in a trial of the OX40 agonist ivuxolimab. All receptors come from an adult with an advanced solid tumor such as melanoma, head and neck, liver or kidney cancer.

This clone showed up just once. The V call is TRBV6-5, the J call TRBJ2-1; the match to TRBD1 covers 8 bases. Trimming took 6 bases from V and 8 from J; bases not matched to a gene: 6. The CDR3 consists of 13 residues. Germline CDR1 and CDR2: MNHEY and SVGAGI. The CDR3 loop is CASSRTGFDEQFF. CDR3 DNA: TGTGCCAGCAGCCGGACAGGGTTTGATGAGCAGTTCTTC.

This chain uses TRBV5-1 with TRBJ2-3; 7 bases agree with TRBD2. The CDR3 has 17 residues. The germline V gene has CDR1 SGHRS and CDR2 YFSETQ. Trimming removed 0 bases from V and 0 bases from J; junction bases left unmatched: 7. CDR3 amino acids: CASSLGPLAASTDTQYF. DNA of the CDR3: TGCGCCAGCAGCTTGGGGCCTCTAGCGGCTAGCACAGATACGCAGTATTTT. Full variable domain (outside the CDR3, taken from reference TRBV5-1 and TRBJ2-3): KAGVTQTPRYLIKTRGQQVTLSCSPISGHRSVSWYQQTPGQGLQFLFEYFSETQRNKGNFPGRFSGRQFSNSRSEMNVSTLELGDSALYLCASSLGPLAASTDTQYFGPGTRLTVL.

This chain connects TRBV28 to TRBJ1-2; D is perhaps TRBD1 (5 bases). The germline V and J ends were trimmed by 8 bases and 1 base, with 17 bases remaining between them. Germline CDR1 MDHEN, CDR2 SYDVKM. CDR3 size: 15 residues. CDR3 DNA: TGTGCCAGCGGCGGGGGGGACGTTAGTAACTATGGCTACACCTTC. Translated, it gives CASGGGDVSNYGYTF.

This clone was observed once. This chain joins TRBV6-1 and TRBJ1-4, with TRBD1 matching over 8 bases. This CDR3 is built from 14 residues. With 5 bases clipped from V and 7 bases from J, the junction kept 6 bases outside the gene matches. The V gene's germline CDR1 is MNHNS and CDR2 SASEGT. The DNA of the CDR3 is TGTGCCAGCAGTCCACAGGGGGGTGGTGAAAAACTGTTTTTT. Translating gives CASSPQGGGEKLFF.

This chain uses TRBV6-1 with TRBJ2-1; D remains ambiguous. The CDR3 consists of 14 residues. Per the germline V gene, CDR1 is MNHNS and CDR2 is SASEGT. V lost 5 bases and J lost 2, with 10 bases in between. The DNA of the CDR3 is TGTGCCAGCAGTCCCTTTAGCCCCTACAATGAGCAGTTCTTC. Protein: CASSPFSPYNEQFF.